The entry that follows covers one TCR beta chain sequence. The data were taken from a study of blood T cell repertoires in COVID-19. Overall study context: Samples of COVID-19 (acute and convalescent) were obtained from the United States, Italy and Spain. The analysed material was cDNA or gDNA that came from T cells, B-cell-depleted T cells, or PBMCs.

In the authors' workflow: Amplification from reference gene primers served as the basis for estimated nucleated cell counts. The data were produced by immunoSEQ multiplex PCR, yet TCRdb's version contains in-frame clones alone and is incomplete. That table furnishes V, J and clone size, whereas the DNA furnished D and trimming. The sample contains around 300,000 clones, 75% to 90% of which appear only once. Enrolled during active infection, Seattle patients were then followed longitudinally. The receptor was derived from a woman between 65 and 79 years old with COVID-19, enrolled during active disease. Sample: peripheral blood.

As DNA, the CDR3 is TGTGCCAGCAGCCCTCCCGGGCAGGGGAAAGGCGGGGAGCTGTTTTTT. Protein: CASSPPGQGKGGELFF. The rearrangement uses TRBV27 and TRBJ2-2, with D maybe TRBD1 (6 bases). V lost 6 bases to trimming and J lost 7 bases, with 21 bases between them. This CDR3 has 16 amino acids. Germline values: CDR1 MNHEY, CDR2 SMNVEV (reference sequence).